One and the same sample provided the 25 T cell receptor beta chains below, sequenced in a study of response to subunit inactivated influenza vaccine (dated by TCRdb to the late 2010s). To prepare the library, RT-PCR was applied. The sequencer was an Illumina HiSeq 2500. The public reads were reanalyzed by TCRdb: fastp trimming at Q25, MiXCR alignment, in-frame beta chains only. Entries are consolidated by CDR3 protein sequence, retaining the most common genes and DNA. This sample comprises around 470,000 distinct CDR3 sequences, approximately 6.9% of them detected only once. The ten top clones hold over 10% of the sample. Sequencing used PBMCs from blood, obtained approximately 25 months after vaccination. All receptors derive from a man aged 50 to 69 who received an inactivated influenza vaccine. Donor details come from another sample of the same person, matched by shared clones.

This clonotype was seen more than once but under ten times. The chain uses TRBV4-1 and TRBJ2-7; perhaps TRBD2 as D (5 bases). Trimming pared 4 bases from V and 7 bases from J, leaving 14 bases between. This CDR3 region has 13 residues. Germline V gene lookup returns CDR1 MGHRA and CDR2 YSYEKL. CDR3 loop: CASSRSRGEEQYF. DNA for the CDR3: TGCGCCAGCAGCCGAAGCCGGGGTGAAGAGCAGTACTTC.

In this sample, this clonotype turned up a few times. This chain uses TRBV6-2 or TRBV6-3 with TRBJ2-2, with TRBD2 matching over 7 bases. V lost 7 bases and J lost 6; bases outside the gene matches: 8. This CDR3 is built from 14 residues. Germline lookup yields CDR1 MNHEY and CDR2 SVGEGT. CDR3 coding DNA: TGTGCCAGCAATGACTACCGGGAGGCCGGGGAGCTGTTTTTT. Its protein is CASNDYREAGELFF.

This chain links TRBV7-9 with TRBJ2-7, with no clear D. Germline CDR1 SEHNR, CDR2 FQNEAQ (reference sequence). V gave up 1 base and J gave up 4 bases, with 11 bases separating them. This CDR3 has 14 amino acids. CDR3 bases: TGTGCCAGCAGCTTAGGTAGAGGTAATTACGAGCAGTACTTC. The encoded protein is CASSLGRGNYEQYF.

This clonotype was found once. This likely comes from a read error, as the CDR3 has no conserved phenylalanine or tryptophan at its end. The chain has TRBV5-6 and TRBJ2-7; D might be TRBD2 (7 bases). Looked up from germline, CDR1 is SGHDT and CDR2 is YYEEEE. V lost 1 base to trimming and J lost 7 bases, with 15 bases between them. The CDR3 sequence is 14 residues long. The CDR3 loop is CASSLFGGLGEQYS. CDR3 sequence (DNA): TGTGCCAGCAGCTTGTTCGGGGGGCTCGGTGAGCAGTACTCC.

About this clonotype: Mismatch with germline at one junction end may stem from a read error. The chain recombines TRBV28 with TRBJ2-3; 7 bases fit TRBD1. Germline lookup yields CDR1 MDHEN and CDR2 SYDVKM. This CDR3 is built from 14 residues. In DNA, the CDR3 is TGTGCCAGCAGTAACAGGGGTGGCACAGATACGCGGTATTTT. Translation: CASSNRGGTDTRYF. Full variable domain (missing parts from reference TRBV28 and TRBJ2-3): DVKVTQSSRYLVKRTGEKVFLECVQDMDHENMFWYRQDPGLGLRLIYFSYDVKMKEKGDIPEGYSVSREKKERFSLILESASTNQTSMYLCASSNRGGTDTRYFGPGTRLTVL.

J is TRBJ2-5 and V is TRBV11-2; unclear D gene. The CDR3 runs 14 residues. Germline loops: CDR1 SGHAT, CDR2 FQNNGV. The V end was cut by 1 base, the J end by 1 base, with 7 bases between. The CDR3 spells CASSLGIAQETQYF. CDR3 coding DNA: TGTGCCAGCAGCTTAGGGATTGCCCAAGAGACCCAGTACTTC. Complete variable domain (other parts from reference TRBV11-2 and TRBJ2-5): EAGVAQSPRYKIIEKRQSVAFWCNPISGHATLYWYQQILGQGPKLLIQFQNNGVVDDSQLPKDRFSAERLKGVDSTLKIQPAKLEDSAVYLCASSLGIAQETQYFGPGTRLLVL.

The rearrangement links TRBV7-9 to TRBJ1-1, with 7 bases fitting TRBD1. This CDR3 spans 13 amino acids. J gave up 0 bases and V 11 bases, and 6 bases lay outside the gene matches. The germline CDR1 and CDR2 sequences are SEHNR and FQNEAQ (reference sequence). CDR3 DNA sequence: TGTGCCGGAAAGACAGGGATGAACACTGAAGCTTTCTTT. Protein product: CAGKTGMNTEAFF.

The chain joins TRBV12-3 or TRBV12-4 to TRBJ1-5; unclear D gene. The CDR3 is made up of 11 amino acids. Between the trimmed V and J ends, which lost 6 bases and 14 bases, there was a span of 14 bases. The CDR3, as DNA: TGTGCCAGCAGCCAGGACCGCCTCAAGCATTTT. Translating it yields CASSQDRLKHF.

This chain connects TRBV24-1 to TRBJ2-5; D ambiguous. V lost 9 bases, J lost 0 bases, and 4 bases lay in between. CDR3 length equals 11 residues. Germline CDR1 is KGHDR and CDR2 is SFDVKD. This chain's CDR3 is CATRNQETQYF. The CDR3 region has the DNA TGTGCCACCCGTAACCAAGAGACCCAGTACTTC.

Ten or more counts support this clonotype. This rearrangement joins TRBV20-1 to TRBJ2-1; tentative D call: TRBD2 (6 bases). V lost 1 base, J lost 1 base, and 14 bases lay in between. This CDR3 is built from 16 residues. The germline V gene has CDR1 DFQATT and CDR2 SNEGSKA (reference sequence). CDR3 in DNA: TGCAGTGCTAGAGGTCTCAGCGGGTTGTCCTACAATGAGCAGTTCTTC. Translating gives CSARGLSGLSYNEQFF.

This clonotype has ten or more counts. V usage is TRBV7-2 and J usage is TRBJ2-7; D may be TRBD1 (5 bases). The CDR3 has 12 amino acids. The germline V gene has CDR1 SGHTA and CDR2 FQGNSA. Deletions cut 3 bases from V and 6 bases from J, with 9 bases between. The CDR3 here is CASSFDSREQYF. CDR3 in DNA: TGTGCCAGCAGCTTCGACAGCCGCGAGCAGTACTTC. Full variable domain (rest looked up from reference TRBV7-2 and TRBJ2-7): GAGVSQSPSNKVTEKGKDVELRCDPISGHTALYWYRQSLGQGLEFLIYFQGNSAPDKSGLPSDRFSAERTGGSVSTLTIQRTQQEDSAVYLCASSFDSREQYFGPGTRLTVT.

The sample holds many counts of this clonotype. This chain connects TRBV4-1 to TRBJ1-1; 9 nucleotides align to TRBD1. The CDR3 spans 15 residues. J was trimmed by 4 bases and V by 2 bases; bases with no gene match: 5. Germline V gene sequence: CDR1 MGHRA, CDR2 YSYEKL. Written as DNA, the CDR3 is TGCGCCAGCAGCCAACAACAGGGGGCAGTCACTGAAGCTTTCTTT. This translates into CASSQQQGAVTEAFF.

This clonotype was observed at least ten times. The chain couples TRBV10-3 to TRBJ2-1; maybe TRBD2 (6 bases). Germline V gene data show CDR1 as ENHRY and CDR2 as SYGVKD. The CDR3 is 15 amino acids. Trimming stripped 0 bases from V and 7 bases from J, with 13 bases between. CDR3 sequence reads: CAISESEAGSNEQFF. DNA of the CDR3: TGTGCCATCAGTGAGTCAGAGGCGGGATCAAATGAGCAGTTCTTC.

This clonotype was counted a few times. This sequence joins TRBV4-2 and TRBJ2-7, with 8 bases identical to TRBD1. Trimming took 0 bases from V and 3 from J; bases not matched to a gene: 4. Germline V gives CDR1 LGHNA, CDR2 YNFKEQ. This CDR3 region has 15 residues. The CDR3 loop is CASSQEQGEVYEQYF. CDR3 in DNA: TGTGCCAGCAGCCAAGAACAGGGGGAAGTCTACGAGCAGTACTTC.

V gene TRBV6-2 or TRBV6-3 combines with J gene TRBJ2-5; a possible D gene is TRBD2 (6 bases). The length of the CDR3 is 14 residues. Germline CDR1 is MNHEY and CDR2 is SVGEGT. Trimming took 6 bases from V and 1 from J, leaving 12 bases between them. This chain's CDR3 is CASRPRRGQETQYF. The CDR3 coding sequence is TGTGCCAGCAGACCTCGGAGGGGCCAAGAGACCCAGTACTTC.

This clonotype came up many times. The chain joins TRBV29-1 to TRBJ2-2; 9 nucleotides align to TRBD2. This CDR3 is 16 amino acids long. The V and J ends lost 3 bases and 0 bases, in that order; junction bases with no gene match: 5. CDR1 is SQVTM, CDR2 ANQGSEA, per germline. The CDR3 spells CSVEGVAGANTGELFF. CDR3 nucleotides: TGCAGCGTTGAGGGAGTAGCGGGAGCGAACACCGGGGAGCTGTTTTTT.

Only a few counts were recorded for this clonotype. This chain joins TRBV7-2 and TRBJ2-5; D perhaps matches TRBD2 (7 bases). This CDR3 is 15 amino acids long. V was trimmed by 2 bases and J by 1 base, leaving 11 bases between them. Looked up from germline, CDR1 is SGHTA and CDR2 is FQGNSA. CDR3 sequence reads: CASSLRGARQETQYF. The CDR3 nucleotides read TGTGCCAGCAGCTTACGGGGGGCGCGCCAAGAGACCCAGTACTTC.

This clonotype was recorded a few times. V is TRBV5-6 and J is TRBJ2-1; D remains unclear. This CDR3 has 13 amino acids. Trimming stripped 4 bases from V and 7 bases from J, with 12 bases between. Per the germline V gene, CDR1 is SGHDT and CDR2 is YYEEEE. CDR3 in DNA: TGTGCCAGCAGCCTTGGCGGTCAAAATGAGCAGTTCTTC. Its translation: CASSLGGQNEQFF.

There are a few counts of this clonotype. The V call is TRBV5-6, the J call TRBJ1-3; possible D gene TRBD1, 6 bases. V shed 1 base and J shed 0 bases, with 8 bases lying between them. The germline V gene encodes CDR1 SGHDT and CDR2 YYEEEE. This CDR3 region has 15 residues. The CDR3 protein is CASSLQGRSGNTIYF. For the CDR3, the DNA is TGTGCCAGCAGCTTGCAGGGGCGCTCTGGAAACACCATATATTTT.

In its sample, this clonotype was seen a few times. The chain has TRBV28 and TRBJ2-7; possible D gene TRBD1, 6 bases. CDR1 is MDHEN, CDR2 SYDVKM, per germline. The ends were cut back, 6 bases at V and 5 bases at J, with 17 bases in the middle. This CDR3 contains 14 residues. This CDR3 reads CASSPTITGNEQYF. The CDR3 DNA follows: TGTGCCAGCAGCCCCACCATTACAGGGAACGAGCAGTACTTC.

In its sample, this clonotype was seen a few times. The chain is built from TRBV4-3 and TRBJ2-6; D ambiguous. V gave up 4 bases and J gave up 3 bases, with 10 bases separating them. The CDR3 is made up of 15 amino acids. Germline CDR1 reads LGHNA; CDR2 reads YSLEER. The CDR3 spells CASSRAQDGANVLTF. CDR3 nucleotides: TGCGCCAGCAGCCGCGCTCAGGATGGGGCCAACGTCCTGACTTTC.

There are a few counts of this clonotype. The chain carries TRBV4-3 and TRBJ2-1; no firm D call. Trimming shortened V by 0 bases and J by 7 bases, and 13 bases separated the two germline ends. CDR3 length: 15 residues. CDR1 LGHNA and CDR2 YSLEER come from the germline V gene. The CDR3 is CASSQDAVQRNEQFF. CDR3 nucleotide sequence: TGCGCCAGCAGCCAAGATGCGGTTCAAAGAAATGAGCAGTTCTTC.

This chain connects TRBV20-1 to TRBJ2-2, with 9 bases lining up with TRBD2. Germline V CDR1 and CDR2: DFQATT, SNEGSKA (reference sequence). The CDR3 covers 16 residues. V gave up 1 base and J gave up 0 bases; unmatched junction bases: 3. CDR3 protein: CSARGPSGANTGELFF. CDR3 bases: TGCAGTGCTAGAGGCCCTAGCGGGGCGAACACCGGGGAGCTGTTTTTT.

This clonotype was seen at least ten times. The chain couples TRBV7-6 to TRBJ1-6; no clear D. The CDR3 contains 13 residues. Per germline, CDR1 SGHVS and CDR2 FNYEAQ. V was trimmed by 1 base and J by 6 bases, leaving 4 bases between them. The CDR3 coding sequence is TGTGCCAGCAGCTTAGAGCTTAATTCACCCCTCCACTTT. This encodes CASSLELNSPLHF.

This clonotype was recorded at least ten times. The chain is built from TRBV4-3 and TRBJ1-4; perhaps TRBD1 as D (5 bases). Trimming took 1 base from V and 7 from J, leaving 13 bases between them. The CDR3 runs to 15 residues. In germline, CDR1 is LGHNA, CDR2 YSLEER. The CDR3 spells CASSQGSGRGEKLFF. Here the CDR3 DNA reads TGCGCCAGCAGCCAAGGTTCAGGGAGGGGTGAAAAACTGTTTTTT.